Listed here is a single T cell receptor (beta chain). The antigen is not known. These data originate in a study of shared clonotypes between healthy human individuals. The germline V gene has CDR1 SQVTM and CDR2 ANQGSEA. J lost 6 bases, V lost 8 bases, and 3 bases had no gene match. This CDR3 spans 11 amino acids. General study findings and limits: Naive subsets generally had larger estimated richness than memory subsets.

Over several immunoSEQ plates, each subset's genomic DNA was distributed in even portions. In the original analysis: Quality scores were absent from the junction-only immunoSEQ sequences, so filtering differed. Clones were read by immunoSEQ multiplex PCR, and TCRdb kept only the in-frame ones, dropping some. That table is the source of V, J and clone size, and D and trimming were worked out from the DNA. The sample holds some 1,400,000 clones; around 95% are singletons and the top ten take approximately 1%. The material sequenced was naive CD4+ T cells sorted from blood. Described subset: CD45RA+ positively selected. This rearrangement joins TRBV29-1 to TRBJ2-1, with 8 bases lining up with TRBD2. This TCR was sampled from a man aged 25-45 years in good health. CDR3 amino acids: CSYGRANEQFF. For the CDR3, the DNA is TGCAGCTACGGGAGGGCCAATGAGCAGTTCTTC.